This TCR beta chain was sequenced during a study of cytomegalovirus exposure and HLA in healthy donors. This CDR3 spans 15 amino acids. J gave up 0 bases and V 7 bases, and 6 bases lay outside the gene matches. Germline CDR1 is LNHDA and CDR2 is SQIVND (reference sequence). Primers: 60 Vbeta forward and 13 Jbeta reverse. Assay: immunoSEQ multiplex PCR; the TCRdb copy retains only in-frame clones and omits some. The sample contains about 140,000 clones, roughly 80% of which appear only once. This TCR was recovered from a male donor in good health and CMV-seronegative. This chain connects TRBV19 to TRBJ1-5; 7 bases agree with TRBD1. Sequenced material: PBMCs. CDR3 amino acids: CASIEGANSNQPQHF. The DNA for the CDR3 is TGTGCCAGTATTGAGGGGGCGAATAGCAATCAGCCCCAGCATTTT.